This T cell receptor (beta chain) emerged from a study of blood T cell repertoires in COVID-19. The overall study: Material from acute and convalescent COVID-19 was sourced from the United States, Italy and Spain. Nucleic acid was either cDNA or gDNA, and it came from T cells, B-cell-depleted T cells, or PBMCs.

Only in-frame clones appear in the TCRdb table, and some are missing; sequencing was by immunoSEQ multiplex PCR. Counted here are hundreds of thousands of clones, about 94% occurring once; the ten biggest clones make up around 0.85%. J was trimmed by 6 bases and V by 1 base; bases with no gene match: 8. The CDR3 has 17 residues. Germline values: CDR1 KGHSH, CDR2 LQKENI. The Seattle patients joined while their infection was active and were tracked longitudinally afterward. This receptor was taken from a man aged 60-69 years with COVID-19, enrolled during active disease. The sample was peripheral blood. The chain has TRBV18 and TRBJ2-1; TRBD2 matches 11 bases. The CDR3 sequence is CASSPLLAGGGGNEQFF. As DNA, the CDR3 is TGTGCCAGCTCACCACTCCTAGCGGGAGGAGGAGGCAATGAGCAGTTCTTC.